Below, one T cell receptor beta chain is given with its context. Its recognized antigen is unknown. No qualities accompany the bases; no much larger clone lies one base away. Library generation was performed with the immunoSEQ multiplex PCR assay. High-throughput TCR-beta CDR3 sequencing of genomic DNA from most patients was performed by Adaptive Biotechnologies. The paper's processing steps were these. TCR sequencing data were retrieved from Adaptive's ImmunoSEQ software for more than 15 patients, whereas a few other patients were processed with MiXCR and VDJtools. CDR3 nucleotide sequences shared between donor and recipient were removed because the origin of such sequences could not be assigned. At least 2-fold expansion over unstimulated cells and a minimum CFSE-low frequency of 0.002% (template counts) or 0.001% (read counts) were required for clones to be classified as alloreactive. Clones were considered mappable if detected in sequenced pre-transplant spleen, lymph node, or MLR CFSE-low populations of the donor or recipient. The cumulative frequency of alloreactive clones was calculated as a percentage of all sequences, weighted by copy number. TCRdb limited this immuneACCESS table to in-frame rearrangements with V and J called. A share of clones is missing; checked studies link under half to unresolved V genes, and the rest is unexplained. V and J calls plus clone size are reproduced from that table; the DNA served to infer D and trimming. The sample table holds under 45,000 clones, of which 89% were seen once. The ten largest clones take up around 7% of the sample.

This sample stems from a study of graft-versus-host responses after intestinal transplantation (dated by TCRdb to about 2021). Concerning the study at large: Recipients received multivisceral, liver-intestinal, or isolated intestinal transplants. Anti-thymocyte globulin induction was given to all recipients, followed by maintenance tacrolimus and steroids for 3 to 4 years. Bulk TCR-beta CDR3 sequencing was used to track graft-versus-host and host-versus-graft alloreactive T cell clones in the graft, circulation and bone marrow after intestinal transplantation. Alloreactive clones were identified by sequencing pre-transplant mixed lymphocyte reaction products and comparing these products with unstimulated pre-transplant donor and recipient T cells. A cohort of about two dozen intestinal transplant recipients, including one retransplant, was enrolled, and a few patients lacking pretransplant specimens were excluded. A peak of at least 4% donor T cells among recipient peripheral blood mononuclear cells was the definition used for donor T cell macrochimerism. Samples from three later patients were sequenced in-house on an Illumina MiSeq with MiXCR processing rather than by the commercial service.

Blood samples were collected up to 4 times in the first month after transplant and then at least monthly when available. Overall study outcomes, separate from this receptor: Early after transplant, peak levels of circulating GvH clones were found to be associated with declines in HvG clones. GvH clones were detected in recipient bone marrow, and some of these GvH clones were observed earlier in ileal mucosa or blood, consistent with an intestinal mucosal origin. Conclusions were limited by the relatively low number and heterogeneity of intestinal transplant patients. In the allografts of patients with donor T cell macrochimerism, GvH to HvG T cell clonal ratios were high.

Specimen: PBMCs, collected less than 280 days after transplant. This TCR derives from a human patient who received an intestinal transplant, so some T cells may come from the graft donor.

The CDR3 reads CASSIFGYEAFF. The base sequence is TGTGCCAGTAGTATCTTTGGATATGAAGCTTTCTTT. The V and J segments used are TRBV19 and TRBJ1-1; the D segment cannot be called with confidence. The CDR3 contains 12 residues, cysteine and phenylalanine counted. The kept DNA is CDR3 alone, 36 bases in frame from the first base. For CDR1 and CDR2, the germline V gene (reference sequence) lists LNHDA and SQIVND. V and J lose 3 bases and 7 bases, and a span of 9 bases separates them. When the CDR3 is completed using the reference TRBV19 and TRBJ1-1 genes on either side, the full variable domain is DGGITQSPKYLFRKEGQNVTLSCEQNLNHDAMYWYRQDPGQGLRLIYYSQIVNDFQKGDIAEGYSVSREKKESFPLTVTSAQKNPTAFYLCASSIFGYEAFFGQGTRLTVV.